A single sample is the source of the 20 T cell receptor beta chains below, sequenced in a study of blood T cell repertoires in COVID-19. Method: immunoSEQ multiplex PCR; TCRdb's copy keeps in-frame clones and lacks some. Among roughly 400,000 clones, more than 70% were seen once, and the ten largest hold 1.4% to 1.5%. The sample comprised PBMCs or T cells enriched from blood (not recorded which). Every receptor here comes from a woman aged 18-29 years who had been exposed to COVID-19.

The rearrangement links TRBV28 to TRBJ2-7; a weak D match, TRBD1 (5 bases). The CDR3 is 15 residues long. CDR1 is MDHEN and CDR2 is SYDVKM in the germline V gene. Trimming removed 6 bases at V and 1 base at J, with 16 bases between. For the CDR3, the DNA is TGTGCCAGCAGCATAAAAGGGGTGAAATCCTACGAGCAGTACTTC. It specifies CASSIKGVKSYEQYF.

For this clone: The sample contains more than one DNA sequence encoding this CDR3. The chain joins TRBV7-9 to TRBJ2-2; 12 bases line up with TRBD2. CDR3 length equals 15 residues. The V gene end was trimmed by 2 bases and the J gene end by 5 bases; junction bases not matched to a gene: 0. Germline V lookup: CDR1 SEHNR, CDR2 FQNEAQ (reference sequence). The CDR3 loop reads CASSLLAGGTGELFF. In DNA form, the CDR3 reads TGTGCCAGCAGCTTACTAGCGGGAGGGACCGGGGAGCTGTTTTTT.

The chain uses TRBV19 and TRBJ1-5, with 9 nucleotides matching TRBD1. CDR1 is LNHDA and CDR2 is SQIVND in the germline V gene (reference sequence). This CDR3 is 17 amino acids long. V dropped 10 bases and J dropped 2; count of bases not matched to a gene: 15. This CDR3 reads CATHGTGTLVGNQPQHF. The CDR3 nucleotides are TGTGCCACTCACGGGACAGGGACTTTAGTGGGCAATCAGCCCCAGCATTTT.

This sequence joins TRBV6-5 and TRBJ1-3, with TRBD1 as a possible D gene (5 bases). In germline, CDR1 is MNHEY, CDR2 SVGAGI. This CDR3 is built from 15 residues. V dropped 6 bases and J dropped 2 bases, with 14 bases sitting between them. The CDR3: CASRTGGGPGNTIYF. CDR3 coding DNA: TGTGCCAGCAGAACGGGGGGGGGTCCTGGAAACACCATATATTTT.

The CDR3: CASSLRTVSYEQYF. CDR3 nucleotides: TGTGCCAGCAGCTTGAGGACAGTCTCCTACGAGCAGTACTTC. The chain combines TRBV5-5 with TRBJ2-7, with D perhaps matching TRBD1 (6 bases). This CDR3 has 14 residues. Trimming removed 1 base at V and 0 bases at J, with 8 bases between. CDR1 and CDR2 from the germline V gene are SGHKS and YYEKEE (reference sequence).

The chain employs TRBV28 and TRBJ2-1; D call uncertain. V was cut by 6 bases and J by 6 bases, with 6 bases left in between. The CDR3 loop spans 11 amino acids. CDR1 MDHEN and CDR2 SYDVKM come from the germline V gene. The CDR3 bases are TGTGCCAGCAGCCAAATCAATGAGCAGTTCTTC. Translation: CASSQINEQFF.

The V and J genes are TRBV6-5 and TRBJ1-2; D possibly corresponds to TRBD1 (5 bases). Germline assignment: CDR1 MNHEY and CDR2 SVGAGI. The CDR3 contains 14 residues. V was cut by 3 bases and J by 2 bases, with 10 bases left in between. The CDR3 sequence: CASSYSTENYGYTF. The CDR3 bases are TGTGCCAGCAGTTATTCGACAGAAAACTATGGCTACACCTTC.

CDR3 nucleotide sequence: TGCGCCAGCAGGGGAGGGATAACTGAAGCTTTCTTT. It is translated as CASRGGITEAFF. The chain uses TRBV10-2 and TRBJ1-1; unclear D gene. Germline V CDR1 and CDR2: WSHSY, SAAADI. V lost 6 bases, J lost 5 bases, and 10 bases lay in between. The CDR3 runs 12 residues.

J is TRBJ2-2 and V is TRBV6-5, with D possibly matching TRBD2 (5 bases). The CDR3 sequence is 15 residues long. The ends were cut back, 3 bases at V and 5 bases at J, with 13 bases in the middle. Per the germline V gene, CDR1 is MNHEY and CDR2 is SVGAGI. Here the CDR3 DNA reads TGTGCCAGCAGTTATGGGTCCCGGGGAACCGGGGAGCTGTTTTTT. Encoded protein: CASSYGSRGTGELFF.

The CDR3 protein is CASSFNRGACTF. The DNA for the CDR3 is TGTGCCAGCAGTTTTAACAGGGGGGCTTGCACCTTC. The chain employs TRBV12-3 or TRBV12-4 and TRBJ1-2; 8 nucleotides match TRBD1. J gave up 13 bases and V 3 bases, and 7 bases lay outside the gene matches. CDR3 length: 12 amino acids.

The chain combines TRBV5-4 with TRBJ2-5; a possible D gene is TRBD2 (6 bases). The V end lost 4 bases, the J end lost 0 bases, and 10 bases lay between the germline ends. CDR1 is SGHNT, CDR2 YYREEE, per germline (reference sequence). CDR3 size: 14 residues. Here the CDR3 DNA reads TGTGCCAGCAGCAGTCGGGACTACCAAGAGACCCAGTACTTC. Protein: CASSSRDYQETQYF. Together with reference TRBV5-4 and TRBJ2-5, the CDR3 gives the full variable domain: ETGVTQSPTHLIKTRGQQVTLRCSSQSGHNTVSWYQQALGQGPQFIFQYYREEENGRGNFPPRFSGLQFPNYSSELNVNALELDDSALYLCASSSRDYQETQYFGPGTRLLVL.

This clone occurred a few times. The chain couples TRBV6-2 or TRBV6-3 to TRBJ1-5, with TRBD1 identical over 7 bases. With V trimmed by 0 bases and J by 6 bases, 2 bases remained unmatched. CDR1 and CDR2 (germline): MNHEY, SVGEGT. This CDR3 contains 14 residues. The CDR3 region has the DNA TGTGCCAGCAGTTACTCAGGGGGCGTTCAGCCCCAGCATTTT. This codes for CASSYSGGVQPQHF.

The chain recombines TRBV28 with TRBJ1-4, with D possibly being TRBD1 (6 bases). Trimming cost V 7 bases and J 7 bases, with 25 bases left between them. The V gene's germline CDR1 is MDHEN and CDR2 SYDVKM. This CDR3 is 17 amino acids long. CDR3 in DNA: TGTGCCAGCACCGACTCTACAGGGTTTACCTCGGTTGAAAAACTGTTTTTT. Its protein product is CASTDSTGFTSVEKLFF.

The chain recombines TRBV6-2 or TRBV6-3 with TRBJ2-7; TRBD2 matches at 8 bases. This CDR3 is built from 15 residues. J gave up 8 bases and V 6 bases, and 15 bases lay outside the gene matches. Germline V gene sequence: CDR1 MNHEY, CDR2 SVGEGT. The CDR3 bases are TGTGCCAGCAGCCCTCGGGAGGGAAGGGGCTCCCAGCAGTACTTC. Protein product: CASSPREGRGSQQYF.

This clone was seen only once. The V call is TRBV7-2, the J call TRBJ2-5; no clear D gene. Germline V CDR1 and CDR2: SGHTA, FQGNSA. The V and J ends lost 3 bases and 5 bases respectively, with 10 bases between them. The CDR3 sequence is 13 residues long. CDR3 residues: CASSFGERETQYF. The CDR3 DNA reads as TGTGCCAGCAGCTTTGGAGAGAGGGAGACCCAGTACTTC.

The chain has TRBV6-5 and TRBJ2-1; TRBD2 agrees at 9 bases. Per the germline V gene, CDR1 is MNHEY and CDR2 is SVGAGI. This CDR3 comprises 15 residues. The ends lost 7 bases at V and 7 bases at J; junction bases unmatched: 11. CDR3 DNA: TGTGCCAGCACGTCCGTCGGGACTAGCCTTAATGAGCAGTTCTTC. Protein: CASTSVGTSLNEQFF.

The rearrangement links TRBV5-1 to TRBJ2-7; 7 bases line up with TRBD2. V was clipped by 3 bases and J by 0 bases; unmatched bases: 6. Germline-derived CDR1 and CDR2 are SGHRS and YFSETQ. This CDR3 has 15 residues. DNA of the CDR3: TGCGCCAGCAGCTGGAGGGGAGGGAGCTCCTACGAGCAGTACTTC. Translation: CASSWRGGSSYEQYF.

CDR3 amino acids: CAWTRTGDNQPQHF. The CDR3 DNA is TGTGCCTGGACCCGGACAGGGGACAATCAGCCCCAGCATTTT. The chain carries TRBV30 and TRBJ1-5, with 9 nucleotides matching TRBD1. Germline V gives CDR1 GTSNPN, CDR2 SVGIG (reference sequence). V trimming: 4 bases; J trimming: 3 bases; junction bases outside the gene matches: 4. The CDR3 contains 14 residues.

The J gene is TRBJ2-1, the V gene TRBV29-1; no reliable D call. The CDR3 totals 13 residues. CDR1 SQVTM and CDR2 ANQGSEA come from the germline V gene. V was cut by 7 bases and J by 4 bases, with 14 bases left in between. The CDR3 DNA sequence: TGCAGCGACGCAGCGAGTACTTACAATGAGCAGTTCTTC. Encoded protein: CSDAASTYNEQFF.

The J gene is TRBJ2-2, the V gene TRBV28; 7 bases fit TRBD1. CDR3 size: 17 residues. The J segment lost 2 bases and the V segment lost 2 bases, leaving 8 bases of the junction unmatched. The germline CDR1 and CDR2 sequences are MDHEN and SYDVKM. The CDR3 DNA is TGTGCCAGCAGTTTAATCACGGGACAGCTTAACACCGGGGAGCTGTTTTTT. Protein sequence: CASSLITGQLNTGELFF.